The TCR beta chain under discussion was sequenced for a study of blood T cell repertoires in COVID-19. Measured with immunoSEQ multiplex PCR; TCRdb has only the in-frame clones, and not every one. The sample lists some 330,000 clones, approximately 84% occurring once. The V gene end was trimmed by 5 bases and the J gene end by 4 bases; junction bases not matched to a gene: 6. The germline gives CDR1 SGHAT, CDR2 FQDESV (reference sequence). This CDR3 has 16 residues. The sample comprised PBMCs or T cells enriched from blood (not recorded which). The J gene is TRBJ2-3, the V gene TRBV11-1; 13 bases agree with TRBD2. The TCR originated in a man aged 30 to 39 who had recovered from COVID-19. The CDR3 loop is CASSAPGLAGSDTQYF. As DNA, the CDR3 is TGTGCCAGCAGCGCCCCGGGACTAGCGGGATCAGATACGCAGTATTTT.